These 9 T cell receptor beta chains share one sample of origin, sequenced in a study of cytotoxic CD8 clonotypes in ibrutinib-treated CLL. Repertoires were generated with immunoSEQ multiplex PCR, while TCRdb's copy carries only in-frame clones and drops some. Found here are about 200,000 clones, 60% to 80% of them singletons; the top ten hold 5.5% to 6%. The source material was PBMCs, sampled after 12 months of ibrutinib treatment. Source of these receptors: a human donor with chronic lymphocytic leukemia.

This chain links TRBV27 with TRBJ2-5; 7 bases map to TRBD1. The germline CDR1 and CDR2 sequences are MNHEY and SMNVEV (reference sequence). V was pared by 5 bases and J by 2 bases, with 8 bases of the junction left unmatched. The CDR3 covers 15 residues. The CDR3 region has the DNA TGTGCCAGCAGTCCCCTGGACAGGTTTCAAGAGACCCAGTACTTC. It specifies CASSPLDRFQETQYF.

The chain joins TRBV9 to TRBJ2-2; the D gene is possibly TRBD2 (6 bases). Trimming pared 0 bases from V and 1 base from J, leaving 7 bases between. The germline V gene encodes CDR1 SGDLS and CDR2 YYNGEE. This CDR3 comprises 15 residues. CDR3 nucleotide sequence: TGTGCCAGCAGCGTAGACGGGGGGAACACCGGGGAGCTGTTTTTT. This codes for CASSVDGGNTGELFF.

The chain employs TRBV6-5 and TRBJ2-2; D not certain. The CDR3 covers 11 residues. V lost 5 bases and J 7 bases, leaving 5 bases between the germline ends. Germline V gene lookup returns CDR1 MNHEY and CDR2 SVGAGI. CDR3 protein: CASSSGGELFF. The CDR3 coding sequence is TGTGCCAGCAGTAGTGGCGGGGAGCTGTTTTTT.

This clone was observed a single time. The chain uses TRBV5-1 and TRBJ1-5, with D possibly matching TRBD1 (5 bases). This CDR3 is 15 amino acids long. CDR1 SGHRS and CDR2 YFSETQ come from the germline V gene. Trimming shortened V by 4 bases and J by 7 bases, and 18 bases separated the two germline ends. The CDR3 protein is CASSSEPGSRQPQHF. In DNA, the CDR3 is TGCGCCAGCAGCAGCGAACCAGGGTCGCGGCAGCCCCAGCATTTT.

This clone has only a few counts. This chain links TRBV28 with TRBJ2-6; no clear D gene. CDR3 length: 15 residues. The V and J ends lost 6 bases and 0 bases respectively, with 9 bases between them. Germline V gene sequence: CDR1 MDHEN, CDR2 SYDVKM. The CDR3 is CASRLPNSGANVLTF. CDR3 nucleotides: TGTGCCAGCAGGTTGCCGAACTCTGGGGCCAACGTCCTGACTTTC.

V usage is TRBV5-1 and J usage is TRBJ1-6, with TRBD1 matching over 7 bases. The CDR3 runs to 18 residues. Germline V CDR1 and CDR2: SGHRS, YFSETQ. V lost 4 bases and J lost 0; bases outside the gene matches: 10. CDR3 sequence reads: CASSLNPGQFSYNSPLHF. The CDR3 DNA sequence: TGCGCCAGCAGCCTTAATCCGGGACAGTTCTCCTATAATTCACCCCTCCACTTT.

DNA of the CDR3: TGTGCCAGCAGCCAGGACAGTCATAACTATGGCTACACCTTC. Its translation: CASSQDSHNYGYTF. The rearrangement joins TRBV7-9 to TRBJ1-2; TRBD1 might be the D (6 bases). CDR1 and CDR2 (germline): SEHNR, FQNEAQ (reference sequence). This CDR3 region has 14 residues. Trimming pared 5 bases from V and 1 base from J, leaving 11 bases between.

The chain uses TRBV6-6 and TRBJ2-7, with 10 bases aligning to TRBD2. Trimming took 5 bases from V and 1 from J; bases not matched to a gene: 2. This CDR3 comprises 14 residues. The germline gives CDR1 MNHNY, CDR2 SVGAGI (reference sequence). The CDR3 loop is CASSPSGGSYEQYF. In DNA, the CDR3 is TGTGCCAGCAGTCCTAGCGGGGGATCCTACGAGCAGTACTTC.

The V and J genes are TRBV9 and TRBJ1-2; D gene uncertain. V lost 0 bases, J lost 8 bases, and 11 bases lay in between. There are 13 residues in the CDR3. Germline V gene data show CDR1 as SGDLS and CDR2 as YYNGEE. The CDR3 region is CASSVAPVGGYTF. The CDR3, as DNA: TGTGCCAGCAGCGTAGCACCCGTTGGGGGCTACACCTTC.